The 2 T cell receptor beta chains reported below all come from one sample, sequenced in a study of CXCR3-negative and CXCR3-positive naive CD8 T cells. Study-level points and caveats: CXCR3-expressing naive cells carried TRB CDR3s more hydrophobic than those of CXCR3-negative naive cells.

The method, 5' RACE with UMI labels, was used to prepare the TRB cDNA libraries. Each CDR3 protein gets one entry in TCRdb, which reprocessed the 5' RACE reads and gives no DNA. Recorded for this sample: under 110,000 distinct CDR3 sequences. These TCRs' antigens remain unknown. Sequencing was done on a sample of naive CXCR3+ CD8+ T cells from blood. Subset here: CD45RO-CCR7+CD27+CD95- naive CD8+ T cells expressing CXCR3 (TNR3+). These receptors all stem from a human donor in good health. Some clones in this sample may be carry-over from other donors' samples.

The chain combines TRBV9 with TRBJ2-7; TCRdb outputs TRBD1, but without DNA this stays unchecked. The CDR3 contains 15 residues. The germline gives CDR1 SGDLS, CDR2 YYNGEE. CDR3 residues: CASSVSSGGPREQYF.

The CDR3 loop is CASSLTSLGVNSNQPQHF. The chain couples TRBV6-5 to TRBJ1-5; checking the TCRdb D call of TRBD1 is not possible without DNA. CDR1 is MNHEY and CDR2 is SVGAGI in the germline V gene. This CDR3 has 18 residues.